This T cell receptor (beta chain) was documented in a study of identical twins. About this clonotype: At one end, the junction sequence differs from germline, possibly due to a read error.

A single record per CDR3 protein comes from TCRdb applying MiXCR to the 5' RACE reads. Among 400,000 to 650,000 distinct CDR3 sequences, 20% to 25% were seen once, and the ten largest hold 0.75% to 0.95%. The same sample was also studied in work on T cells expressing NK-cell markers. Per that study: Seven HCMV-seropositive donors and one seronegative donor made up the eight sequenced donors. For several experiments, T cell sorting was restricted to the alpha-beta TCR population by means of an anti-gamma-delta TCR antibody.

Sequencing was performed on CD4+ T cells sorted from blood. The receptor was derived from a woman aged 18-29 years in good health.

The CDR3 nucleotides are TGTGACAGCAGTGAACAGGGGAGGGCTGGCTACACCTTC. Amino acid sequence: CDSSEQGRAGYTF. The V gene is TRBV2, the J gene TRBJ1-2, with 7 bases matching TRBD1. Per the germline V gene, CDR1 is SNHLY and CDR2 is FYNNEI. This CDR3 has 13 amino acids.